This entry is about one T cell receptor beta chain. The specificity of this receptor is unknown. No quality values exist for individual bases; no much larger clone is one base distant. V sheds 0 bases and J sheds 7 bases, leaving 6 bases between their ends. Its CDR3 holds 11 amino acids, cysteine through phenylalanine. The only DNA kept is the CDR3, 33 bases in frame from the first base. Per the germline V gene (reference sequence), DFQATT is the CDR1 and SNEGSKA is the CDR2. The cohort comprised hundreds of healthy bone marrow donors. At the time of sampling, every cohort member was nominally healthy, though immune exposures that went unrecorded were likely present. The donor was CMV seropositive and belonged to the group of 250 to 300 seropositive cohort members. Each donor provided a peripheral blood sample, and peripheral blood mononuclear cells were used for TCR beta sequencing. Genomic DNA was extracted from the blood cell samples with the Qiagen DNeasy Blood Extraction Kit.

The data stem from a study of cytomegalovirus exposure and HLA in healthy donors (dated by TCRdb to about 2017). For the study in its entirety: According to an earlier analysis of a few hundred of the donors, roughly 180 million T cells yielded 117 million unique TCR beta sequences and approximately 280 Gb of sequence data. Typing coverage varied by locus: roughly 620-640 donors for A, B, C, DRB1 and DQB1; under 550 for DQA1; approximately 610 for DPA1; under 490 for DPB1. Both class I and class II loci were covered by HLA typing, at four-digit resolution. Every discovery cohort repertoire had been produced on one sequencing platform. The study aimed to test whether cataloging public T cell receptors could reveal signatures of past pathogen exposure. In a later genetic analysis, genome-wide SNP genotypes for about 65% of the roughly 670 donors were used, and that subset was treated as a discovery cohort. In the later analysis, no new phenotypic data were used to find candidate immune exposures; instead, reliance was placed on TCR beta sequences and their occurrence across donors. Donor age, sex, ethnicity and CMV serostatus were compiled together with the repertoire data. Among 398 genotyped donors of the cohort, an average of around 240,000 unique TCR beta nucleotide sequences were sequenced per donor, about a sixth of them non-productive. The T cell repertoires of 666 subjects were profiled by immunosequencing and related to cytomegalovirus serostatus. A later analysis re-analyzed previously published TCR beta repertoires from 666 donors and added high-resolution HLA genotyping to study TCR occurrence patterns. Besides the first cohort of around 700 subjects, a separate validation cohort made up of 120 different subjects was used. To decide whether each TCR beta V gene segment behaved as functional or pseudogenic, an earlier analysis of some 600 of the donors relied on high-throughput TCR beta sequencing. A handful of DR-DQ haplotypes were handled as single units for association and clustering because linkage in the cohort was strong. Of the roughly 400 genotyped donors, 75% to 85% were placed in the genetic ancestry cluster associated with self-reported Caucasian donors. To predict cytomegalovirus infection status, the study combined high-throughput TCR immunosequencing, statistical association of individual TCRs with disease status, and machine learning. Roughly 300 gigabases of sequencing data and around 85 million unique TCR sequences made up an early release that covered approximately 650 HLA-typed donors.

To prepare the library, the immunoSEQ multiplex PCR assay was applied. The multiplex PCR relied on a mix of 60 forward primers for TCR Vbeta segments and 13 reverse primers for TCR Jbeta segments. The CDR3 region of rearranged TCR beta genes was amplified from genomic DNA by a multiplex PCR assay. Amplified TCR beta libraries were sequenced as 87-base-pair reads on the Illumina HiSeq System. In the paper's pipeline: A later analysis counted some 74 million unique TCR beta chains across the roughly 700 repertoires, and roughly 9.9 million of these chains were shared by at least two donors. Raw reads were error-corrected and collapsed into unique sequences with a nearest-neighbor algorithm that merged closely related sequences to remove PCR and sequencing errors. Alignment of CDR3 sequences to IMGT reference sequences was used to assign V, D and J gene segments. For a sequence to be retained, a match of at least six nucleotides was required to both a V gene segment and a J gene segment. Rearrangements were called productive when the CDR3 lacked stop codons and stayed in frame with V and J; all others were non-productive. CDR3 was defined by IMGT convention, running from the second conserved V-encoded cysteine to the conserved J-encoded phenylalanine. The earlier analysis of 500 to 750 of the donors excluded any sequence lacking an unambiguous match to a single V gene segment. An earlier analysis of around 600 of the donors classified V segments as functional when productive rearrangements were above 56.7% and as segregating when the standard deviation between donors was above 5%. To diagnose cytomegalovirus status from the catalog of TCR beta chain sequences, a statistical classification framework was built. In a later analysis, V and J genes were assigned by comparing TCR nucleotide sequences against IMGT/GENE-DB human TR gene sequences. The TCRdist pipeline was used in a later analysis to assign CDR3 sequences and most-parsimonious VDJ recombination scenarios. In a later analysis, each TCR beta chain was defined by its CDR3 amino acid sequence together with its V-gene family, and reads lacking a unique V-gene family were excluded. In a later analysis, around 600 highly shared, low-generation-probability nucleotide sequences were removed to address suspected cross-contamination and a sequencing artifact. In a later analysis, a clonal expansion index was calculated for each public chain from normalized within-repertoire ranks of inferred template counts. Generation probabilities in a later analysis came from a VDJ recombination model fitted to out-of-frame rearrangements, and those results were checked against IGoR. In a later analysis, TCR-TCR, TCR-HLA and TCR-CMV co-occurrence was scored with hypergeometric tests, and a repertoire-size bias correction was applied to TCR pairs. A later analysis estimated false discovery rates by permuting HLA or CMV assignments 20 times. In a later analysis, co-occurring TCRs were grouped using DBSCAN, with TCRdist sequence similarity added in when clustering inside HLA-allele-positive subsets. For co-occurrence clustering, repertoires with fewer than 30,000 or more than 120,000 public chains were excluded, along with roughly 5 repertoires with anomalous nucleotide sharing. TCRdb retrieved this table from immuneACCESS and kept in-frame rearrangements only. Not all clones are present; in checked studies, unresolved V genes account for under half, and no reason is known for the remainder. That table gives V, J and clone size, and the DNA gave D and trimming. Recorded for this sample are approximately 170,000 clones; 65% to 70% of them occurred a single time. Roughly 4% of the sample rests with the top ten.

The investigation overall reported the following: In both the original and validation cohorts, the classifier was reported to diagnose cytomegalovirus status with high specificity and sensitivity. A further reported finding was that TCR beta sequences accurately predicted the HLA-A and HLA-B alleles for most subjects in the first cohort. A group of highly shared sequence variants was considered likely to be a technical artifact of the sequencing pipeline. Immune exposure information for the cohort was limited to CMV serostatus. Because counts were too low, 15 or so rarely observed V segments, including chromosome 9 orphons, were excluded from the earlier analysis of fewer than 650 of the donors. At a false discovery rate of 0.05, a later analysis linked 16,951 TCR beta sequences to specific HLA alleles. The study gave a list of around 170 TCR beta chains associated with cytomegalovirus. The cohort was sequenced for TCR beta chains only, and without alpha or paired-chain data the features that could be detected were limited. According to a later analysis, parvovirus B19, influenza, CMV and Epstein-Barr virus appeared linked to several top co-occurrence clusters. In vitro tests confirmed that a few of the cytomegalovirus-associated TCR beta chains recognize cytomegalovirus antigens. It was suggested by the authors that the approach could potentially be generalized to other disease states and immunological phenotypes. Because HLA typing was missing for some donors at each locus, association tests included only the typed subset. V-gene and J-gene trimming of TCR beta chains was associated with a missense DCLRE1C variant in a later genetic analysis, and the association was replicated in an independent cohort. A later analysis found that most CMV-associated TCR beta chains appeared HLA-restricted, with HLA associations seemingly driven largely by CMV exposure. Strong co-occurrence of HLA alleles, especially DR and DQ, made assigning TCR associations to individual alleles difficult. A later analysis found that HLA-associated TCR beta chains were more clonally expanded and had lower generation probabilities than equally common non-associated chains. The presence/absence analyses assumed that sequencing depth was roughly uniform across donors, and that assumption may not be true. Linkage disequilibrium might explain the correlated functional status among segregating V segments, but an unknown experimental factor could not be ruled out. According to a later genetic analysis, donors in an Asian-associated ancestry cluster had fewer N-insertions in productive TCRs than the roughly 700-donor mean. Some IMGT-functional V segments, including TRBV6-2 and TRBV6-3, could not be told apart with the 87-base-pair reads, so those segments were excluded. An earlier analysis of some 560 of the donors showed that most TCR beta V segments appeared in productive rearrangements either about 87% or about 30% of the time, which broadly matched IMGT annotations. A later analysis found that TCR association rates varied across HLA loci, with DRB1 alleles showing the most associated TCRs and HLA-C alleles the fewest. Most TCR sequences were seen in very few donors, while some public TCRs were found in many individuals.

The specimen was PBMCs. The chain joins TRBV20-1 to TRBJ2-5, with TRBD2 tentatively as D gene (6 bases match). This clonotype was obtained from a woman between 18 and 29 years old in good health and CMV-seropositive. The CDR3 amino acid sequence is: CSAREEGTQYF. The nucleotide sequence reads TGCAGTGCTAGAGAGGAGGGGACCCAGTACTTC.